This T cell receptor beta chain was profiled in a study of shared clonotypes between healthy human individuals. In the study overall: Researchers assigned three CD4 naive, three CD4 memory, two CD8 naive and one CD8 memory plate to each donor.

Germline CDR1 SEHNR, CDR2 FQNEAQ (reference sequence). The CDR3 spans 15 residues. The V end lost 2 bases, the J end lost 2 bases, and 12 bases lay between the germline ends. Study-level results: Estimated richness was generally greater in naive than memory subsets.

Original processing methods: There were no quality scores in the junction-only immunoSEQ sequences, so filtering differed. Assay used: immunoSEQ multiplex PCR; TCRdb lists only in-frame clones, some missing. For V, J and clone size, that table is used; D and trimming come from the DNA. The sample lists more than 2,000,000 clones; 85% to 95% were seen once. A word on this clone: What it binds is unknown.

The rearrangement joins TRBV7-9 to TRBJ2-5, with D perhaps TRBD2 (5 bases). This receptor was obtained from a man aged 18 to 30 in good health. Some clones in this sample may be carry-over from other donors' samples. Sequencing was carried out using naive CD4+ T cells from PBMCs. Subset meaning: CD45RA+ positively selected. The CDR3 region is CASSLWRVGQETQYF. The CDR3 coding sequence is TGTGCCAGCAGCTTATGGCGGGTGGGACAAGAGACCCAGTACTTC.